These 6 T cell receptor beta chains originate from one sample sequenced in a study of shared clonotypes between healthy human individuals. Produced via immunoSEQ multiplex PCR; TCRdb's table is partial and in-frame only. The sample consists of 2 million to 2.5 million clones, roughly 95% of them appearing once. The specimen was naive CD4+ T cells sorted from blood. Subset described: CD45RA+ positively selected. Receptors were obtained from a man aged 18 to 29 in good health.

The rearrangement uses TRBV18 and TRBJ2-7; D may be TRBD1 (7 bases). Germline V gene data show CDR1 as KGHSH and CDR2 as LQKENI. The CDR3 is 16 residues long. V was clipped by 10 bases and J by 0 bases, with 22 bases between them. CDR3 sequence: CATRRGAGDSSYEQYF. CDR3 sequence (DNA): TGTGCCACCCGGAGGGGAGCCGGGGACAGCTCCTACGAGCAGTACTTC.

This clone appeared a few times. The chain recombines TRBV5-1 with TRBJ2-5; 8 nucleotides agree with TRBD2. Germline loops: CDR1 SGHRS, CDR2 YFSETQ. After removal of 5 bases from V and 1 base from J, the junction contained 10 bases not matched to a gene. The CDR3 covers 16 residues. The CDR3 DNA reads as TGCGCCAGCAGTCTTAGCGGGAACGGGGGCCAAGAGACCCAGTACTTC. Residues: CASSLSGNGGQETQYF. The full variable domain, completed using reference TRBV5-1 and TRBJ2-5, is KAGVTQTPRYLIKTRGQQVTLSCSPISGHRSVSWYQQTPGQGLQFLFEYFSETQRNKGNFPGRFSGRQFSNSRSEMNVSTLELGDSALYLCASSLSGNGGQETQYFGPGTRLLVL.

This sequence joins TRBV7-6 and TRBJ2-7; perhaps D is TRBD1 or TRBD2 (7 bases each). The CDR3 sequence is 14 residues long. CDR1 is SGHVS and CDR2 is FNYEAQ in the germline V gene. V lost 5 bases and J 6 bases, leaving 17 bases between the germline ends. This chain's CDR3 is CASSQLRGGGEQYF. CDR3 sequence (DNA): TGTGCCAGCAGCCAACTCAGGGGGGGAGGCGAGCAGTACTTC.

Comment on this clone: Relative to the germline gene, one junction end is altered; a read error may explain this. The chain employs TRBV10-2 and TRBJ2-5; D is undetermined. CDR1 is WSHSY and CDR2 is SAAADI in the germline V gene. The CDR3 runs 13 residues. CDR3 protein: CAGSVGFRETQYF. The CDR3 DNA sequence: TGCGCCGGCAGCGTAGGCTTTCGGGAGACCCAGTACTTC.

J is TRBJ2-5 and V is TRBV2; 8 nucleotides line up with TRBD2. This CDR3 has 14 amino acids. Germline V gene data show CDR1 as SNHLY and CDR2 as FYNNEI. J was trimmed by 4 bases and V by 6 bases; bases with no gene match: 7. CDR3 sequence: CASSIAGQRETQYF. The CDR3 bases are TGTGCCAGCAGCATAGCGGGGCAGAGAGAGACCCAGTACTTC.

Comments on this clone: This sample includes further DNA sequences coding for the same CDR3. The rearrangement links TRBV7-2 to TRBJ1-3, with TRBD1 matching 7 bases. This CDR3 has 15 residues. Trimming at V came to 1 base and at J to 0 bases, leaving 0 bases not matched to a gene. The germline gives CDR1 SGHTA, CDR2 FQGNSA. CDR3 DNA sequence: TGTGCCAGCAGCTTAGGGACAGGCTCTGGAAACACCATATATTTT. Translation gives CASSLGTGSGNTIYF. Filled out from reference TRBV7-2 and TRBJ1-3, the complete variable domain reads GAGVSQSPSNKVTEKGKDVELRCDPISGHTALYWYRQSLGQGLEFLIYFQGNSAPDKSGLPSDRFSAERTGGSVSTLTIQRTQQEDSAVYLCASSLGTGSGNTIYFGEGSWLTVV.